Shown below are 30 T cell receptor beta chains from a single sample sequenced in a study of cytomegalovirus exposure and HLA in healthy donors. This PCR relied on a set of 60 Vbeta primers and 13 Jbeta primers. Produced via immunoSEQ multiplex PCR; TCRdb's table is partial and in-frame only. The sample has 150,000 or so clones; 70% to 90% are singletons. The specimen was PBMCs. These receptors were taken from a man aged 18 to 29 in good health and CMV-seropositive.

In its sample, this clone was seen once. J is TRBJ2-6 and V is TRBV7-2; weak D call: TRBD1 (5 bases). This CDR3 has 16 residues. Germline V gives CDR1 SGHTA, CDR2 FQGNSA. Trimming removed 2 bases at V and 0 bases at J, with 8 bases between. The CDR3 bases are TGTGCCAGCAGCTTACAGGGAAGCTCTGGGGCCAACGTCCTGACTTTC. It yields the protein CASSLQGSSGANVLTF.

The chain has TRBV7-2 and TRBJ2-1, with TRBD1 matching over 7 bases. J was trimmed by 7 bases and V by 5 bases; bases with no gene match: 14. Germline-derived CDR1 and CDR2 are SGHTA and FQGNSA. The CDR3 covers 16 residues. The CDR3 DNA reads as TGTGCCAGCAGCCCCCAAGCTAAGGACAGGCTGAATGAGCAGTTCTTC. Amino acids: CASSPQAKDRLNEQFF.

The rearrangement uses TRBV9 and TRBJ1-3, with 7 bases identical to TRBD1. Per germline, CDR1 SGDLS and CDR2 YYNGEE. The CDR3 is 16 amino acids. V was clipped by 4 bases and J by 0 bases; unmatched bases: 7. The chain's CDR3 is CASSSGTASSGNTIYF. For the CDR3, the DNA is TGTGCCAGCAGCTCCGGGACAGCTAGCTCTGGAAACACCATATATTTT.

The chain joins TRBV5-1 to TRBJ1-4, with D tentatively TRBD1 (5 bases). From germline, CDR1 is SGHRS and CDR2 YFSETQ. This CDR3 contains 14 residues. The V and J ends lost 2 bases and 7 bases respectively, with 12 bases between them. The CDR3 spells CASSLQTGGEKLFF. The CDR3 region has the DNA TGCGCCAGCAGCTTACAGACCGGGGGTGAAAAACTGTTTTTT.

The rearrangement links TRBV13 to TRBJ2-7; no clear D gene. From germline, CDR1 is PRHDT and CDR2 FYEKMQ (reference sequence). The CDR3 extends over 11 amino acids. V lost 3 bases to trimming and J lost 3 bases, with 3 bases between them. For the CDR3, the DNA is TGTGCCAGCAGCTTCGGCTACGAGCAGTACTTC. It encodes CASSFGYEQYF.

The chain recombines TRBV28 with TRBJ2-7, with D possibly being TRBD1 (6 bases). Germline loops: CDR1 MDHEN, CDR2 SYDVKM. V was clipped by 6 bases and J by 0 bases, with 15 bases between them. The CDR3 spans 15 residues. CDR3 loop: CASRWTAFSSYEQYF. CDR3 DNA: TGTGCCAGCAGATGGACAGCTTTTAGCTCCTACGAGCAGTACTTC.

This rearrangement joins TRBV5-1 to TRBJ2-7, with D perhaps matching TRBD2 (7 bases). Per germline, CDR1 SGHRS and CDR2 YFSETQ. V was pared by 0 bases and J by 0 bases, with 19 bases between. CDR3 length: 18 amino acids. The CDR3 bases are TGCGCCAGCAGCTTGGCCCGGGGGCGGGGGAATAGCTCCTACGAGCAGTACTTC. This encodes CASSLARGRGNSSYEQYF.

Points on this clone: At one end the junction does not follow the germline gene, possibly because of a read error. The chain joins TRBV15 to TRBJ2-5; the match to TRBD2 covers 11 bases. The CDR3 sequence is 16 residues long. CDR1 is LNHNV and CDR2 is YYDKDF in the germline V gene (reference sequence). The CDR3 loop reads CATTDLLAGGLETQYF. CDR3 coding DNA: TGTGCAACCACCGATCTTCTAGCGGGGGGTTTAGAGACCCAGTACTTC.

This CDR3 reads CASSPVLTGLNTEAFF. CDR3 DNA sequence: TGTGCCAGCTCCCCCGTATTGACAGGATTGAACACTGAAGCTTTCTTT. The V and J genes are TRBV18 and TRBJ1-1, with D maybe TRBD1 (6 bases). The germline CDR1 and CDR2 sequences are KGHSH and LQKENI. V dropped 6 bases and J dropped 0 bases, with 17 bases sitting between them. CDR3 length: 16 residues.

CDR3 protein: CASSWDSSYEQYF. CDR3 nucleotide sequence: TGTGCCAGCAGCTGGGACAGCTCCTACGAGCAGTACTTC. V gene TRBV7-8 combines with J gene TRBJ2-7; 7 nucleotides agree with TRBD1. The CDR3 loop spans 13 amino acids. The V gene end was trimmed by 4 bases and the J gene end by 0 bases; junction bases not matched to a gene: 0. The V gene's germline CDR1 is SGHVS and CDR2 FQNEAQ.

The gene calls are TRBV19 and TRBJ1-1; no clear D. Germline-derived CDR1 and CDR2 are LNHDA and SQIVND (reference sequence). V lost 6 bases and J 1 base, leaving 6 bases between the germline ends. The CDR3 contains 12 residues. CDR3 sequence (DNA): TGTGCCAGTAGCCCAGAGAACACTGAAGCTTTCTTT. This codes for CASSPENTEAFF.

V is TRBV4-3 and J is TRBJ2-3; possible D gene TRBD2, 5 bases. The CDR3 totals 15 residues. With 0 bases removed from V and 1 base from J, the gap between germline ends came to 8 bases. The germline V gene has CDR1 LGHNA and CDR2 YSLEER. For the CDR3, the DNA is TGCGCCAGCAGCCAAGAATGGCGGGGCACAGATACGCAGTATTTT. Translated: CASSQEWRGTDTQYF.

This chain joins TRBV4-3 and TRBJ1-2, with a possible D match to TRBD1 (6 bases). V was cut by 0 bases and J by 5 bases, with 10 bases left in between. CDR1 LGHNA and CDR2 YSLEER come from the germline V gene. The CDR3 consists of 14 residues. The CDR3 coding sequence is TGCGCCAGCAGCCAAGACAGGGGCGGATATGGCTACACCTTC. Amino acid sequence: CASSQDRGGYGYTF.

This clone was found a few times. This chain uses TRBV6-1 with TRBJ1-2; 8 bases match TRBD1. Looked up from germline, CDR1 is MNHNS and CDR2 is SASEGT. Losses at the gene ends were 6 bases for V and 0 bases for J; bases not matched to a gene: 6. The CDR3 runs to 15 residues. The CDR3 region is CASSQGQGPNYGYTF. Here the CDR3 DNA reads TGTGCCAGCAGCCAAGGACAGGGACCTAACTATGGCTACACCTTC.

The chain carries TRBV7-2 and TRBJ2-2; unclear D gene. The CDR3 runs 14 residues. Germline CDR1 is SGHTA and CDR2 is FQGNSA. Trimming took off 5 bases at V and 2 bases at J, with 9 bases between the two ends. CDR3 in amino acids: CASSRGFNTGELFF. In nucleotides, the CDR3 is TGTGCCAGCAGCCGAGGCTTTAACACCGGGGAGCTGTTTTTT. Full variable domain (outside the CDR3, taken from reference TRBV7-2 and TRBJ2-2): GAGVSQSPSNKVTEKGKDVELRCDPISGHTALYWYRQSLGQGLEFLIYFQGNSAPDKSGLPSDRFSAERTGGSVSTLTIQRTQQEDSAVYLCASSRGFNTGELFFGEGSRLTVL.

V and J are TRBV2 and TRBJ2-1; 8 nucleotides line up with TRBD2. CDR3 length: 16 amino acids. V shed 6 bases, J shed 4 bases, and the junction held 11 bases outside the gene matches. Germline CDR1 reads SNHLY; CDR2 reads FYNNEI. CDR3 loop: CASRALGGASYNEQFF. DNA for the CDR3: TGTGCCAGCAGGGCCCTCGGGGGGGCCTCTTACAATGAGCAGTTCTTC.

The chain employs TRBV4-3 and TRBJ1-1, with no clear D. There are 13 residues in the CDR3. V lost 0 bases, J lost 14 bases, and 16 bases lay in between. Germline V gene data show CDR1 as LGHNA and CDR2 as YSLEER. CDR3 coding DNA: TGCGCCAGCAGCCAAGAGACAAGAGAGCGGATATTCTTT. It encodes CASSQETRERIFF.

The chain is built from TRBV4-3 and TRBJ1-2; D gene unclear. Germline V gene data show CDR1 as LGHNA and CDR2 as YSLEER. This CDR3 comprises 13 residues. V lost 5 bases and J lost 2, with 9 bases in between. CDR3 region: CASSMGGNYGYTF. Here the CDR3 DNA reads TGCGCCAGCAGCATGGGAGGGAACTATGGCTACACCTTC.

The V and J genes are TRBV7-3 and TRBJ2-3; no definite D call. CDR1 and CDR2 (germline): SGHTA, FQGTGA. V was shortened by 5 bases and J by 2 bases, with 14 bases between the two germline ends. The CDR3 loop spans 15 amino acids. The CDR3 DNA reads TGTGCCAGCAGCCCTCATAAATTACTCACAGATACGCAGTATTTT. Protein sequence: CASSPHKLLTDTQYF.

The chain employs TRBV5-1 and TRBJ2-1, with 12 positions matching TRBD2. CDR3 length: 16 residues. The ends lost 3 bases at V and 4 bases at J; junction bases unmatched: 5. CDR1 is SGHRS, CDR2 YFSETQ, per germline. CDR3 region: CASSSETSGRYNEQFF. The CDR3 coding sequence is TGCGCCAGCAGCTCGGAGACTAGCGGGAGATACAATGAGCAGTTCTTC. Based on the CDR3 plus reference TRBV5-1 and TRBJ2-1, the full variable domain is KAGVTQTPRYLIKTRGQQVTLSCSPISGHRSVSWYQQTPGQGLQFLFEYFSETQRNKGNFPGRFSGRQFSNSRSEMNVSTLELGDSALYLCASSSETSGRYNEQFFGPGTRLTVL.

The V and J genes are TRBV7-2 and TRBJ2-2; 8 bases are a match to TRBD2. This CDR3 region has 16 residues. V was clipped by 4 bases and J by 6 bases; unmatched bases: 10. Germline CDR1 and CDR2: SGHTA and FQGNSA. The DNA of the CDR3 is TGTGCCAGCAGCTGGGAACCGCCACTAGCGGCCGGGGAGCTGTTTTTT. Its protein is CASSWEPPLAAGELFF.

The V gene is TRBV30, the J gene TRBJ1-1, with D unresolved. Trimming left V 5 bases short and J 6 bases short, with 10 bases between. CDR1 is GTSNPN and CDR2 is SVGIG in the germline V gene (reference sequence). This CDR3 is built from 11 residues. The CDR3 sequence is CAWEGGSEAFF. The DNA for the CDR3 is TGTGCCTGGGAAGGAGGTTCTGAAGCTTTCTTT. The whole variable domain, filled in from reference TRBV30 and TRBJ1-1, reads SQTIHQWPATLVQPVGSPLSLECTVEGTSNPNLYWYRQAAGRGLQLLFYSVGIGQISSEVPQNLSASRPQDRQFILSSKKLLLSDSGFYLCAWEGGSEAFFGQGTRLTVV.

The chain employs TRBV5-1 and TRBJ1-4, with TRBD1 matching over 7 bases. Germline V gene lookup returns CDR1 SGHRS and CDR2 YFSETQ. CDR3 length: 14 residues. The ends lost 3 bases at V and 7 bases at J; junction bases unmatched: 6. CDR3 sequence: CASSSGQSGEKLFF. The CDR3, as DNA: TGCGCCAGCAGCTCGGGACAGAGCGGTGAAAAACTGTTTTTT.

V usage is TRBV6-1 and J usage is TRBJ1-3, with TRBD1 matching over 8 bases. Trimming removed 3 bases from V and 3 bases from J; junction bases left unmatched: 13. The CDR3 sequence is 18 residues long. Germline CDR1 reads MNHNS; CDR2 reads SASEGT. CDR3 sequence reads: CASSDWGQGARYGNTIYF. The CDR3 coding sequence is TGTGCCAGCAGTGATTGGGGGCAGGGGGCGCGGTATGGAAACACCATATATTTT.

CDR3: CASSEQGTNVMDTQYF. In DNA, the CDR3 is TGTGCCAGCAGCGAACAAGGGACTAACGTCATGGATACGCAGTATTTT. The chain recombines TRBV9 with TRBJ2-3; 7 nucleotides line up with TRBD2. Germline trimming cut 3 bases from V and 6 bases from J; bases unmatched to any gene: 13. Looked up from germline, CDR1 is SGDLS and CDR2 is YYNGEE. The CDR3 covers 16 residues. The full variable domain, in which reference TRBV9 and TRBJ2-3 provide the parts outside the CDR3, is DSGVTQTPKHLITATGQRVTLRCSPRSGDLSVYWYQQSLDQGLQFLIQYYNGEERAKGNILERFSAQQFPDLHSELNLSSLELGDSALYFCASSEQGTNVMDTQYFGPGTRLTVL.

J is TRBJ2-5 and V is TRBV13; 9 bases align to TRBD2. The J segment lost 3 bases and the V segment lost 5 bases, leaving 10 bases of the junction unmatched. CDR3 size: 16 residues. The germline CDR1 and CDR2 sequences are PRHDT and FYEKMQ (reference sequence). The CDR3 DNA sequence: TGTGCCAGCAGCCTGCCCGGGGAGCGGGGGGAAGAGACCCAGTACTTC. Translated, it gives CASSLPGERGEETQYF.

This rearrangement joins TRBV9 to TRBJ1-4; D unresolved. V shed 0 bases and J shed 8 bases, with 14 bases lying between them. This CDR3 has 15 amino acids. Germline CDR1 SGDLS, CDR2 YYNGEE. CDR3 region: CASSVAGTFSEKLFF. CDR3 DNA sequence: TGTGCCAGCAGCGTAGCTGGTACATTTTCGGAAAAACTGTTTTTT.

The chain employs TRBV4-1 and TRBJ1-2; tentatively, D is TRBD1 (6 bases). The CDR3 covers 16 residues. Germline V gene sequence: CDR1 MGHRA, CDR2 YSYEKL. Trimming shortened V by 1 base and J by 4 bases, and 16 bases separated the two germline ends. The CDR3 DNA reads as TGCGCCAGCAGCCAAGCCACCGGACAGTTCTCCTATGGCTACACCTTC. It encodes CASSQATGQFSYGYTF.

CDR3 loop: CASSQAPLGLNYEQYF. DNA for the CDR3: TGCGCCAGCAGCCAAGCGCCTTTGGGACTTAACTACGAGCAGTACTTC. The chain couples TRBV4-1 to TRBJ2-7, with D possibly being TRBD2 (6 bases). Germline values: CDR1 MGHRA, CDR2 YSYEKL. Trimming removed 1 base at V and 3 bases at J, with 16 bases between. The CDR3 has 16 amino acids.

V and J are TRBV5-6 and TRBJ1-3; D call uncertain. V lost 4 bases to trimming and J lost 0 bases, with 11 bases between them. CDR3 size: 15 residues. CDR1 and CDR2 from the germline V gene are SGHDT and YYEEEE. CDR3 amino acids: CASSPAGFSGNTIYF. Here the CDR3 DNA reads TGTGCCAGCAGCCCTGCGGGGTTCTCTGGAAACACCATATATTTT.